The source of this T cell receptor (beta chain) is a study of early T cells in non-severe SARS-CoV-2 infection (dated by TCRdb to the early 2020s). General notes on the study: Because TCR sequencing relied on bulk RNA taken from unsorted whole blood, pairing of alpha and beta chains was not possible.

The protocol used for the library was 5' RACE. The instrument was a NextSeq 500. In the TCR library protocol, unique molecular identifiers were attached to individual cDNA molecules to correct for PCR bias and sequencing error. Both TCR alpha and beta chains were sequenced, and tight co-correlation was observed between alpha and beta sequence abundances in each sample. Per the authors' processing: Decombinator V4 was used to perform V gene, J gene and CDR3 annotation of TCR sequences. Expanded TCRs were defined as changing significantly between any two time points under a Poisson model with p below 0.0001. Abundances of TCRs were expressed as counts per million after normalisation to the total number of TCRs sequenced in each sample. MAIT TCRs were defined by TRAV1-2 paired with TRAJ12, TRAJ20 or TRAJ33, and iNKT TCRs by TRAV10 paired with TRAJ18. VDJdb, accessed 1 November 2021, was searched for CMV, EBV and SARS-CoV-2 annotated TCRs, with TCRs annotated for multiple antigens excluded. In TCRdb, the public reads were trimmed at Q25 with fastp and aligned with MiXCR, with productive beta chains retained. Every CDR3 protein is listed once, alongside the most common genes and DNA of its rows. TCRdb, not the original authors, processed these V and J calls. This sample has 42,000 or so distinct CDR3 sequences in its table, and around a tenth of those were observed once. The ten biggest clones cover roughly 22% of the sample.

The germline V gene sets CDR1 to MNHEY and CDR2 to SVGEGT. The CDR3 holds 13 amino acids from the cysteine to the phenylalanine. Only the CDR3 DNA stays, 39 bases, in frame from base 1. V is clipped by 6 bases and J by 2 bases, and the sequence between their germline boundaries is 11 bases long. The investigation overall reported the following: Matching against VDJdb was skewed toward anti-spike CD8 responses, likely underestimated virus-specific expansions, and missed private and CD4 specificities.

The table lists this clonotype with a few counts. What this receptor recognizes is not known. Per-base quality was not reported, and no clone a single base away is much larger than it. This was a case-control study nested in a cohort of healthcare workers in London, UK, who had nasopharyngeal swab PCR tests and blood samples taken every week. Between 23 and 31 March 2020, the week of the UK lockdown, healthcare workers were enrolled and then followed up weekly for as long as 16 weeks. This clonotype was obtained from an adult who was a healthcare worker with PCR-confirmed SARS-CoV-2 infection or an uninfected control (not recorded which). The sample taken for sequencing was whole blood. The V gene is TRBV6-2 or TRBV6-3 and the J gene is TRBJ2-7; no D gene call is confident. The nucleotides read TGTGCCAGCAGAACTACTGGGACCTACGAGCAGTACTTC. This gives the protein CASRTTGTYEQYF.